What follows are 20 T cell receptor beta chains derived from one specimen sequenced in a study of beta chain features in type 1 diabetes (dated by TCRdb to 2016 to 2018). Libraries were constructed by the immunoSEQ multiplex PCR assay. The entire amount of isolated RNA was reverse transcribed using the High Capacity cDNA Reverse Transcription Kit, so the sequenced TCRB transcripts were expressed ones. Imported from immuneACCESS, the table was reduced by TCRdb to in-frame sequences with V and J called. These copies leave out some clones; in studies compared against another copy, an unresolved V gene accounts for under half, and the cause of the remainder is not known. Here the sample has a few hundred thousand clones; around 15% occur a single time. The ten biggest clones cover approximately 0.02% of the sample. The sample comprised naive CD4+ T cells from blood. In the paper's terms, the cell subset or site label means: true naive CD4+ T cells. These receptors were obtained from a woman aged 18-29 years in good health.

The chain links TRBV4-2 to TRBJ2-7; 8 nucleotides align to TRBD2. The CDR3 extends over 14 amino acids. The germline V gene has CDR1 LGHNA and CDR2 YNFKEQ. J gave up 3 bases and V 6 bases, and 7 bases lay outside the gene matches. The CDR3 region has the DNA TGTGCCAGCAGTGCGGGACTAGGGAGCTACGAGCAGTACTTC. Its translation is CASSAGLGSYEQYF.

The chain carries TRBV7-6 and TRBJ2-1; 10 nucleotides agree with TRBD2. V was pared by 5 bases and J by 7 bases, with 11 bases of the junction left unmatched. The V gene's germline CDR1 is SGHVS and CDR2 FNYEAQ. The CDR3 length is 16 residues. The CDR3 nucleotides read TGTGCCAGCAGCCCAGTTAGCGGGAGGTTGTGGAATGAGCAGTTCTTC. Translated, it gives CASSPVSGRLWNEQFF.

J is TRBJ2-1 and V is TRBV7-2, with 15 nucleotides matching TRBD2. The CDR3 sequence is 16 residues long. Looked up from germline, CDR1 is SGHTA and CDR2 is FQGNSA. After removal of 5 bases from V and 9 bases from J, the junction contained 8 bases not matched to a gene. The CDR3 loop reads CASSPSGTSGRSEQFF. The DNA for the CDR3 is TGTGCCAGCAGCCCAAGTGGGACTAGCGGGAGGAGTGAGCAGTTCTTC.

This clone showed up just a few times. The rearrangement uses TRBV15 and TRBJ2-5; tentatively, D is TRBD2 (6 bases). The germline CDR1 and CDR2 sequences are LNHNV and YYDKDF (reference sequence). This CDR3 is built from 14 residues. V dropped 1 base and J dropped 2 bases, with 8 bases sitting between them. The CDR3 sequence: CATSRGDSQETQYF. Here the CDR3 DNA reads TGTGCCACCAGCAGAGGGGACTCACAAGAGACCCAGTACTTC.

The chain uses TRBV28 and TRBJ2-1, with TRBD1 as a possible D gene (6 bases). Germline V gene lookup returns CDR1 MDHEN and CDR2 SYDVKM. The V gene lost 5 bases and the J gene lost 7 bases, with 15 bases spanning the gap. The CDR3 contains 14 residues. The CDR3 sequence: CASSPHGTQNEQFF. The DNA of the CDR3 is TGTGCCAGCAGTCCCCACGGGACACAGAATGAGCAGTTCTTC.

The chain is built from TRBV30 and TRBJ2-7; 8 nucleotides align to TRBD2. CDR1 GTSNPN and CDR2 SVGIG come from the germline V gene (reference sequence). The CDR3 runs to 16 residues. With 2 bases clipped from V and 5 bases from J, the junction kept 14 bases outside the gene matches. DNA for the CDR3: TGTGCCTGGAGTTTCGGTCAAGCGGGAGAAGGCCACGAGCAGTACTTC. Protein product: CAWSFGQAGEGHEQYF.

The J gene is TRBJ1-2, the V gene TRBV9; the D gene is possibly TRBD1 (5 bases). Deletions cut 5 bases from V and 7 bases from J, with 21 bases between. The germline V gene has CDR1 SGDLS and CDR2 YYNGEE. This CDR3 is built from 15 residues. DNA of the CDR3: TGTGCCAGCAGGCGATACCGGGACTCCCCGGGTGGCTACACCTTC. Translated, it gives CASRRYRDSPGGYTF.

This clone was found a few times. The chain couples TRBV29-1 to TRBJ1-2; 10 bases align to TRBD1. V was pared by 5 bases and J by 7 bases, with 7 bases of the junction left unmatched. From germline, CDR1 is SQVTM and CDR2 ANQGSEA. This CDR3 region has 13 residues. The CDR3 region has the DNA TGCAGCGTTCCTCGACAGGGGGCAGTTGGCTACACCTTC. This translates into CSVPRQGAVGYTF. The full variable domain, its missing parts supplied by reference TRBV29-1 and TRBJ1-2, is SAVISQKPSRDICQRGTSLTIQCQVDSQVTMMFWYRQQPGQSLTLIATANQGSEATYESGFVIDKFPISRPNLTFSTLTVSNMSPEDSSIYLCSVPRQGAVGYTFGSGTRLTVV.

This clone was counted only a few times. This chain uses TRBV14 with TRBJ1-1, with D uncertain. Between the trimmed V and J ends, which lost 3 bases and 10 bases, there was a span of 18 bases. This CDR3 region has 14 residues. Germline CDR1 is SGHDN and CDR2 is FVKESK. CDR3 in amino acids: CASSQLSSGIGAFF. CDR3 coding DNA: TGTGCCAGCAGCCAGCTTTCAAGCGGGATAGGAGCTTTCTTT.

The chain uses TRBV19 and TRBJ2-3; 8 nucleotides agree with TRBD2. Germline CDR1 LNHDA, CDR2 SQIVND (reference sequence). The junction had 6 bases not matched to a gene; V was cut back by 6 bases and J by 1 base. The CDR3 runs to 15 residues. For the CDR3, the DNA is TGTGCCAGTAGCGGGAGGGCCTACGGCACAGATACGCAGTATTTT. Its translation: CASSGRAYGTDTQYF. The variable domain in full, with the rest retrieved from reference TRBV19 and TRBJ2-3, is DGGITQSPKYLFRKEGQNVTLSCEQNLNHDAMYWYRQDPGQGLRLIYYSQIVNDFQKGDIAEGYSVSREKKESFPLTVTSAQKNPTAFYLCASSGRAYGTDTQYFGPGTRLTVL.

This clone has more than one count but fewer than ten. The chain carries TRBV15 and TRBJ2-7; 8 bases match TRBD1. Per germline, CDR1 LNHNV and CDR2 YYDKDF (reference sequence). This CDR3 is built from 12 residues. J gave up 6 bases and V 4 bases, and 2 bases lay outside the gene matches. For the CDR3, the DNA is TGTGCCACCAGCATACAGGGGGGCGAGCAGTACTTC. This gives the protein CATSIQGGEQYF. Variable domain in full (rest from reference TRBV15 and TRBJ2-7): DAMVIQNPRYQVTQFGKPVTLSCSQTLNHNVMYWYQQKSSQAPKLLFHYYDKDFNNEADTPDNFQSRRPNTSFCFLDIRSPGLGDTAMYLCATSIQGGEQYFGPGTRLTVT.

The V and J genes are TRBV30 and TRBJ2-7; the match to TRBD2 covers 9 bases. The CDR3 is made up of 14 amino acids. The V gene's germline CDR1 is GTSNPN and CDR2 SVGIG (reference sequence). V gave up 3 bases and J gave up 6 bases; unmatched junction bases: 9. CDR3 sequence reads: CAWRTGLAVLEQYF. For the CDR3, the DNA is TGTGCCTGGAGGACGGGACTAGCCGTACTCGAGCAGTACTTC.

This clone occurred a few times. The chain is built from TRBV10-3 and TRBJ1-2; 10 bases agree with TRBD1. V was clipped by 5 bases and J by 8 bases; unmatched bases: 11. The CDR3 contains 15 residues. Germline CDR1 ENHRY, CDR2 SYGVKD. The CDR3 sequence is CAISPSAGTGVGYTF. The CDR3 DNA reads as TGTGCCATCAGTCCCAGCGCCGGGACAGGGGTCGGCTACACCTTC.

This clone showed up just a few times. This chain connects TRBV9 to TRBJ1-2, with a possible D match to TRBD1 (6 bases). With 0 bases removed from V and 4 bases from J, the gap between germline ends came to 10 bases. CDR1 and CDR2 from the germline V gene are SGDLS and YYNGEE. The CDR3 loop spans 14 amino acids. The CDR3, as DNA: TGTGCCAGCAGCGTAGGACTGGACAGCTATGGCTACACCTTC. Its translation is CASSVGLDSYGYTF.

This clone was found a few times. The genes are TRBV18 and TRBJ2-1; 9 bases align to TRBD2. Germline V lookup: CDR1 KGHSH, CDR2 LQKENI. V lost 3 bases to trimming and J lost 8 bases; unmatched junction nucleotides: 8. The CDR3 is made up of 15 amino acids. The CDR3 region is CASSPLVAGAHEQFF. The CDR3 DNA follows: TGTGCCAGCTCACCTCTGGTAGCGGGAGCCCATGAGCAGTTCTTC.

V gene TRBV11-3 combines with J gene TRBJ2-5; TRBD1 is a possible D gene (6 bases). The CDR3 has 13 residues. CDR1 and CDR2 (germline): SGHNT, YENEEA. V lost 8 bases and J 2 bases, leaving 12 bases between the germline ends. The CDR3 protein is CASSSTGQETQYF. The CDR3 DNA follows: TGTGCCAGCTCTTCGACAGGACAAGAGACCCAGTACTTC.

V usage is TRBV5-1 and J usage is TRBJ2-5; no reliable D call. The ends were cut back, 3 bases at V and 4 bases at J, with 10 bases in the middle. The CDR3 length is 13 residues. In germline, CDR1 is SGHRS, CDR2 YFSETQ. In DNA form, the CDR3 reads TGCGCCAGCAGCTCTCAGAATGCAGAGACCCAGTACTTC. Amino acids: CASSSQNAETQYF.

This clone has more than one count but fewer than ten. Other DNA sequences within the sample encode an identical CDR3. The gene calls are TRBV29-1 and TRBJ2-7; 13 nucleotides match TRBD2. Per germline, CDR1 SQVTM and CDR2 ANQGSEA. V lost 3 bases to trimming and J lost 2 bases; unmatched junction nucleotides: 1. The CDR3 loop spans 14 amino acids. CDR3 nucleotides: TGCAGCGTTGATGGGACTAGCGGGACCTACGAGCAGTACTTC. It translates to CSVDGTSGTYEQYF.

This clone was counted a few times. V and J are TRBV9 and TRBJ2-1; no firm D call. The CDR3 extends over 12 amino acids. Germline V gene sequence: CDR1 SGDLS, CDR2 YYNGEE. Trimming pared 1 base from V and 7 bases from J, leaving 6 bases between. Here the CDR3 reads CASSVSKNEQFF. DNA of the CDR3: TGTGCCAGCAGCGTAAGCAAAAATGAGCAGTTCTTC.

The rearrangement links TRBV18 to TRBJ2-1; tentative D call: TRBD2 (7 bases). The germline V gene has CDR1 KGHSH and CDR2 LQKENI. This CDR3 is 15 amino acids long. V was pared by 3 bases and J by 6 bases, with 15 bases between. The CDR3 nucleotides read TGTGCCAGCTCACCGGGCTGGGGGGGCCCCAATGAGCAGTTCTTC. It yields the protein CASSPGWGGPNEQFF.